This paragraph covers one T cell receptor beta chain sequence. The sample belongs to a study of cytomegalovirus exposure and HLA in healthy donors. CDR3 length equals 17 residues. PCR primers comprised 60 Vbeta and 13 Jbeta primers. This table comes from immunoSEQ multiplex PCR, and its TCRdb copy is limited to in-frame clones, with some not included. The table shows under 70,000 clones, with about 80% occurring only once. The sequence derives from a man aged 50 or older in good health and CMV-seronegative. Material for sequencing was PBMCs. The chain recombines TRBV21-1 with TRBJ2-3; the table names TRBD1, a call not compared with the DNA. TRBV21-1 is a recognized pseudogene. The CDR3 spells CASSNKGQGYSTDTQYF. In nucleotides, the CDR3 is TGTGCCAGCAGCAACAAGGGACAGGGTTATAGCACAGATACGCAGTATTTT.